These 5 T cell receptor beta chains originate from one sample sequenced in a study of OX40 agonist ivuxolimab in advanced cancers. Libraries were prepared by immunoSEQ multiplex PCR; TCRdb keeps only in-frame clonotypes and omits some of them. The sample consists of 70,000 to 95,000 clones, under 95% of them appearing once. The sample was CD4+ or CD8+ T cells sorted from blood, taken in a trial of the OX40 agonist ivuxolimab. Receptor source: an adult with an advanced solid tumor such as melanoma, head and neck, liver or kidney cancer.

V usage is TRBV7-9 and J usage is TRBJ2-1; possible D gene TRBD1, 5 bases. The germline gives CDR1 SEHNR, CDR2 FQNEAQ (reference sequence). Trimming took 1 base from V and 8 from J, leaving 12 bases between them. The CDR3 length is 14 residues. CDR3 region: CASSLDRPSDEQFF. Here the CDR3 DNA reads TGTGCCAGCAGCTTAGACAGGCCCAGCGATGAGCAGTTCTTC.

This clone showed up just once. The chain is built from TRBV5-8 and TRBJ2-7; no clear D. Germline CDR1 SGHTS, CDR2 YDEGEE. The V and J ends lost 6 bases and 6 bases respectively, with 10 bases between them. The CDR3 is 11 amino acids. The CDR3 is CASTTLVEQYF. As DNA, the CDR3 is TGTGCCAGCACCACGTTGGTCGAGCAGTACTTC.

This rearrangement joins TRBV2 to TRBJ2-7; D gene unclear. V was shortened by 6 bases and J by 2 bases, with 2 bases between the two germline ends. The CDR3 runs to 10 residues. Germline CDR1 is SNHLY and CDR2 is FYNNEI. The CDR3 coding sequence is TGTGCCAGCAGAGCCTACGAGCAGTACTTC. It specifies CASRAYEQYF.

The CDR3 here is CASSLVESETQYF. The CDR3 bases are TGTGCCAGCAGCTTGGTTGAGTCTGAGACCCAGTACTTC. The chain couples TRBV5-4 to TRBJ2-5; no firm D call. Germline CDR1 and CDR2: SGHNT and YYREEE (reference sequence). The CDR3 spans 13 residues. V was pared by 0 bases and J by 5 bases, with 8 bases between.

The chain has TRBV5-1 and TRBJ2-7; D perhaps matches TRBD1 (8 bases). The CDR3 loop spans 15 amino acids. Trimming shortened V by 2 bases and J by 2 bases, and 14 bases separated the two germline ends. Germline V gene data show CDR1 as SGHRS and CDR2 as YFSETQ. In DNA form, the CDR3 reads TGCGCCAGCAGCTTACAGGGGGGGGAAGCCTACGAGCAGTACTTC. This sequence encodes CASSLQGGEAYEQYF.